This T cell receptor beta chain was sequenced for a study of human T cells and chemical hapten exposure. About the research overall: Largely, small differences in pooled library volume made per-sample TCR yields vary.

Time point indicated: pre-sensitization, week 0. Treatment specified: therapeutic diphenylcyclopropenone sensitization with weekly scalp DPC. Blood sampling preceded each patch test application. The CDR3 runs to 14 residues. V trimming: 5 bases; J trimming: 5 bases; junction bases outside the gene matches: 7. Overall study results and limits: Alopecia in the donors means their immune response may deviate from healthy people's.

Via MiXCR, TCRdb re-called the RACE reads, giving one row per CDR3 protein. This sample has about 120,000 distinct CDR3 sequences, with about 14% found just once. At least ten counts were recorded for this clonotype. No antigen is known for it. J is TRBJ1-1 and V is TRBV12-3 or TRBV12-4, with 8 bases that match TRBD1. Sequenced here: whole blood, sampled in connection with sensitization to the hapten diphenylcyclopropenone (DPC). The TCR sequence derives from a woman aged 18-29 years with alopecia areata. Some clones in this sample may be carry-over from other donors' samples. CDR3 amino acids: CASSRQGIRTEAFF. In DNA form, the CDR3 reads TGTGCCAGCAGTCGACAGGGGATAAGAACTGAAGCTTTCTTT.